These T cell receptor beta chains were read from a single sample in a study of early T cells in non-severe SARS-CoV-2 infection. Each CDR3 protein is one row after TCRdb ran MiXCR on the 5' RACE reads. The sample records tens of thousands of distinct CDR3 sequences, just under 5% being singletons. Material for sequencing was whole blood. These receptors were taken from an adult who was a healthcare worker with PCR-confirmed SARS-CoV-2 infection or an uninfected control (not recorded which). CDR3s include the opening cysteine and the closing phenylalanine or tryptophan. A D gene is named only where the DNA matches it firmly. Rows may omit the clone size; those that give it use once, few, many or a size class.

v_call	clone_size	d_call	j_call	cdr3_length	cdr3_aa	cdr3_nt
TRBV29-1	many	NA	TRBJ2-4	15	CSVATNRDAGNIQYF	TGCAGCGTTGCTACCAACAGGGACGCGGGAAACATTCAGTACTTC
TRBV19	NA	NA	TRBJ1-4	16	CASTPSGGAWEEKLFF	TGTGCCAGTACCCCGAGTGGGGGTGCCTGGGAAGAAAAACTGTTTTTT
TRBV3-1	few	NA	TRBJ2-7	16	CASSQPEAGLMREQYF	TGTGCCAGCAGCCAACCCGAAGCAGGTCTCATGCGCGAGCAGTACTTC
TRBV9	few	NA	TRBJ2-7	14	CASSVGGALYEQYF	TGTGCCAGCAGCGTAGGAGGGGCCCTCTACGAGCAGTACTTC
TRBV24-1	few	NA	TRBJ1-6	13	CATSDPDNSPLHF	TGTGCCACCAGTGACCCGGACAATTCACCCCTCCACTTT
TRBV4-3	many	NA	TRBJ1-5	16	CASSQAVLEGNQPQHF	TGCGCCAGCAGCCAAGCCGTTCTAGAAGGCAATCAGCCCCAGCATTTT
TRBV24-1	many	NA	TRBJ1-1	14	CATSGQGSDTEAFF	TGTGCCACCAGTGGGCAGGGTTCGGACACTGAAGCTTTCTTT
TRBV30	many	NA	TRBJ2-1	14	CAWNWGGPRDEQFF	TGTGCCTGGAACTGGGGCGGACCCCGAGATGAGCAGTTCTTC
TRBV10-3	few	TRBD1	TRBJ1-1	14	CAISPQGQGDEAFF	TGTGCCATCAGCCCCCAGGGACAGGGAGATGAAGCTTTCTTT
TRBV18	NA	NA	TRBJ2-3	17	CASSPQDLPWGTDTQYF	TGTGCCAGCTCACCCCAAGACCTCCCCTGGGGCACAGATACGCAGTATTTT
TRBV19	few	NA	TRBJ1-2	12	CASRRTNYGYTF	TGTGCCAGTCGACGGACCAACTATGGCTACACCTTC
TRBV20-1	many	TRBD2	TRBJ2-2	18	CSARDALVSGRDTGELFF	TGCAGTGCTAGAGATGCCCTGGTTAGCGGGAGAGACACCGGGGAGCTGTTTTTT
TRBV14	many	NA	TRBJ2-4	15	CASSPNYGAVNIQYF	TGTGCCAGCAGCCCTAATTACGGGGCAGTCAACATTCAGTACTTC
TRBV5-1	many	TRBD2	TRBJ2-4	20	CASSPQTSGSYIAAKNIQYF	TGCGCCAGCAGCCCCCAGACTAGCGGGAGTTATATCGCGGCCAAAAACATTCAGTACTTC
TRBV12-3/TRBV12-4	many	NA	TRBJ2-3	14	CASSLGDGRDTQYF	TGTGCCAGCAGTTTAGGGGACGGCAGGGATACGCAGTATTTT
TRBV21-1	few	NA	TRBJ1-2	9	CAEDYGYTF	TGCGCTGAGGACTATGGCTACACCTTC
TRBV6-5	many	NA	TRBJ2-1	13	CASSRPGQNRQFF	TGTGCCAGCAGCCGACCCGGACAAAATCGGCAGTTCTTC
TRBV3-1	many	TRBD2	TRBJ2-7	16	CASSQDLGTSPDEQYF	TGTGCCAGCAGCCAAGATTTGGGGACTAGTCCCGACGAGCAGTACTTC
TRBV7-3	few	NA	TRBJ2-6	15	CASSLTGTGANVLTF	TGTGCCAGCAGCTTAACAGGGACTGGGGCCAACGTCCTGACTTTC
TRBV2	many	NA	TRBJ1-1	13	CASSLRQYTEAFF	TGTGCCAGCAGCTTGCGGCAATACACTGAAGCTTTCTTT
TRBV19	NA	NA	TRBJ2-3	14	CASGKTTSTDTQYF	TGTGCCAGTGGCAAGACAACTAGCACAGATACGCAGTATTTT
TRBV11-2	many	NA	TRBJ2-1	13	CASSLDGNNEQFF	TGTGCCAGCAGCTTGGATGGAAACAATGAGCAGTTCTTC
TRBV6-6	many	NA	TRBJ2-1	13	CASSYSGVNEQFF	TGTGCCAGCAGTTACTCGGGGGTGAATGAGCAGTTCTTC
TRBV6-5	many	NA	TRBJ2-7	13	CASSSYGTYEQYF	TGTGCCAGCAGTTCGTACGGGACATACGAGCAGTACTTC
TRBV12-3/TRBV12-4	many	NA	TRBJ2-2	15	CASSFKRSGTGELFF	TGTGCCAGCAGTTTTAAACGGTCGGGTACCGGGGAGCTGTTTTTT
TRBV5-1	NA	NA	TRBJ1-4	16	CASSPTTQGSNEKLFF	TGCGCCAGCAGCCCTACGACGCAGGGGAGTAATGAAAAACTGTTTTTT
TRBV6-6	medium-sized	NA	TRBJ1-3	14	CASTPGASGNTIYF	TGTGCCAGCACCCCAGGCGCCTCTGGAAACACCATATATTTT
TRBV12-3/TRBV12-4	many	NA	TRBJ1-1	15	CASSFARRPDTEAFF	TGTGCCAGCAGTTTCGCTCGCCGGCCGGACACTGAAGCTTTCTTT
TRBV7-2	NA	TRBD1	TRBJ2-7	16	CASSLRRRQGSYEQYF	TGTGCCAGCAGCCTAAGAAGAAGACAGGGCTCCTACGAGCAGTACTTC
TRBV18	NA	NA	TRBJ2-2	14	CASSPETGTGELFF	TGTGCCAGCTCACCCGAGACGGGAACCGGGGAGCTGTTTTTT
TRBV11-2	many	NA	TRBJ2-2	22	CASSPALLGGARNVPNTGELFF	TGTGCCAGCAGCCCCGCGTTATTGGGGGGGGCGCGGAATGTTCCGAACACCGGGGAGCTGTTTTTT
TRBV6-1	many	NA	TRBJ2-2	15	CASSPHSGGTGELFF	TGTGCCAGCAGCCCCCATAGTGGAGGCACCGGGGAGCTGTTTTTT
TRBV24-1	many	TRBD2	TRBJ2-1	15	CATSDATSGNNEQFF	TGTGCCACCAGTGATGCGACTAGCGGGAATAATGAGCAGTTCTTC
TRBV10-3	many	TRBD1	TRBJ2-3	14	CAISEGTDTDTQYF	TGTGCCATCAGTGAAGGGACAGACACAGATACGCAGTATTTT
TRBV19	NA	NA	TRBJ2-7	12	CASSIEGYEQYF	TGTGCCAGTAGTATAGAGGGGTACGAGCAGTACTTC
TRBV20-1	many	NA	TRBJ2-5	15	CSAIEAPGITETQYF	TGCAGTGCTATAGAAGCCCCCGGGATCACGGAGACCCAGTACTTC
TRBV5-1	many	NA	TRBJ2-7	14	CASSSGSGIYEQYF	TGCGCCAGCAGCTCCGGTTCGGGGATATACGAGCAGTACTTC
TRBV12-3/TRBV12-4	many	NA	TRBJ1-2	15	CASSSPGRVMKGYTF	TGTGCCAGCAGCTCCCCGGGCAGGGTGATGAAGGGCTACACCTTC
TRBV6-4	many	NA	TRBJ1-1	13	CASSDEPHSPAFF	TGTGCCAGCAGTGACGAACCCCACTCGCCAGCTTTCTTT
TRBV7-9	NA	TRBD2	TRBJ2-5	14	CASSLALAGETQYF	TGTGCCAGCAGCTTAGCTCTAGCGGGAGAGACCCAGTACTTC
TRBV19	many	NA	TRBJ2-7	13	CASSMPGSYEQYF	TGTGCCAGTAGTATGCCGGGGTCCTACGAGCAGTACTTC
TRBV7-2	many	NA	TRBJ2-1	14	CASSSKSKFHEQFF	TGTGCCAGCAGCTCAAAATCTAAATTTCATGAGCAGTTCTTC
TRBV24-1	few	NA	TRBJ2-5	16	CATSDPDSYLQETQYF	TGTGCCACCAGTGATCCCGACAGCTACCTCCAGGAGACCCAGTACTTC
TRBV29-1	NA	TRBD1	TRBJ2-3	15	CSVENTGQGPDTQYF	TGCAGCGTTGAAAATACTGGACAGGGTCCAGATACGCAGTATTTT
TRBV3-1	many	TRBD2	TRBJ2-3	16	CASSRGTATGTSVAYF	TGTGCCAGCAGCCGAGGGACAGCTACTGGGACTAGCGTGGCGTATTTT
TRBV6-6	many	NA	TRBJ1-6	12	CASSMSNSPLHF	TGTGCCAGCAGTATGAGTAATTCACCCCTCCACTTT
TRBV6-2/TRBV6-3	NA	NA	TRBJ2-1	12	CASSPPGLQQFF	TGTGCCAGCAGTCCCCCCGGATTGCAACAGTTCTTC
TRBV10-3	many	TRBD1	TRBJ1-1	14	CAIGKQGMNTEAFF	TGTGCCATCGGGAAACAGGGGATGAACACTGAAGCTTTCTTT
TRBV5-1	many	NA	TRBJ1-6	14	CASSLDATQSSLHF	TGCGCCAGCAGCTTGGACGCGACCCAGTCATCCCTCCACTTT
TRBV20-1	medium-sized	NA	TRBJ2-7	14	CSAIWTGTTYEQYF	TGCAGTGCTATCTGGACAGGGACTACCTACGAGCAGTACTTC
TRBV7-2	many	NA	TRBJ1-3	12	CASSLGGNTIYF	TGTGCCAGCAGCTTAGGCGGAAACACCATATATTTT
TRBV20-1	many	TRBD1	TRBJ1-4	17	CSARDHLGTVYNEKLFF	TGCAGTGCTAGAGATCATCTCGGGACAGTCTATAATGAAAAACTGTTTTTT
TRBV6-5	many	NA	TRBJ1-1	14	CASSYQTANTEAFF	TGTGCCAGCAGTTATCAAACAGCGAACACTGAAGCTTTCTTT
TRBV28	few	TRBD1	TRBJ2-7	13	CASEDRDAYEQYF	TGTGCCAGCGAAGACAGGGATGCCTACGAGCAGTACTTC
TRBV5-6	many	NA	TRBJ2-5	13	CASKSPGGETQYF	TGTGCCAGCAAGAGCCCCGGGGGAGAGACCCAGTACTTC
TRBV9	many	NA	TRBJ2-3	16	CASSGGGGGAADTQYF	TGTGCCAGCAGCGGAGGAGGCGGGGGCGCCGCAGATACGCAGTATTTT
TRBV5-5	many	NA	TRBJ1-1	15	CASSLFSGENTEAFF	TGTGCCAGCAGCTTGTTTAGCGGGGAGAACACTGAAGCTTTCTTT